A single sample is the source of the 32 T cell receptor beta chains below, sequenced in a study of shared clonotypes between healthy human individuals (dated by TCRdb to the early 2020s). Receptor libraries were prepared by the immunoSEQ multiplex PCR assay. Entries here come from immuneACCESS through TCRdb and include only in-frame sequences with V and J called. Some clones fail to appear in such tables; in the studies checked, an unresolved V gene covers under half of the shortfall, and the cause of the remainder is unknown. Recorded for this sample are more than 2 million clones; about 94% of them occurred a single time. In total, the top ten clones hold 0.13% of the sample. The specimen was naive CD4+ T cells sorted from blood. Read against the paper, the sample's cell subset or site label means: CD45RA+ positively selected. These TCRs come from a man aged 18 to 35 in good health.

This clone was detected once. The chain joins TRBV19 to TRBJ1-6, with TRBD1 identical over 8 bases. The V segment lost 3 bases and the J segment 7 bases; nucleotides outside the gene matches: 11. CDR3 length: 17 residues. Germline V lookup: CDR1 LNHDA, CDR2 SQIVND (reference sequence). The CDR3: CASSINTGRGPNSPLHF. The CDR3 DNA reads TGTGCCAGTAGTATTAATACGGGCAGGGGGCCGAATTCACCCCTCCACTTT.

The CDR3: CASTPSERNTEAFF. The DNA for the CDR3 is TGTGCCAGCACCCCTAGTGAGAGGAACACTGAAGCTTTCTTT. V gene TRBV7-6 combines with J gene TRBJ1-1; D ambiguous. Germline lookup yields CDR1 SGHVS and CDR2 FNYEAQ. V lost 7 bases and J 1 base, leaving 13 bases between the germline ends. This CDR3 spans 14 amino acids.

The gene calls are TRBV14 and TRBJ1-1; 9 bases line up with TRBD1. CDR1 SGHDN and CDR2 FVKESK come from the germline V gene. V gave up 2 bases and J gave up 4 bases; unmatched junction bases: 11. This CDR3 region has 17 residues. The CDR3 sequence is CASSQPGTGRVVTEAFF. The CDR3 nucleotides are TGTGCCAGCAGCCAACCCGGGACAGGGAGGGTAGTCACTGAAGCTTTCTTT.

This clone was picked up one time. The chain couples TRBV7-3 to TRBJ2-2, with 9 bases aligning to TRBD1. V shed 5 bases, J shed 7 bases, and the junction held 8 bases outside the gene matches. This CDR3 is built from 15 residues. CDR1 is SGHTA, CDR2 FQGTGA, per germline. CDR3 DNA sequence: TGTGCCAGCAGCCCGAGACAGGGGGAGGGCGGGGAGCTGTTTTTT. It yields the protein CASSPRQGEGGELFF. Drawing the rest from reference TRBV7-3 and TRBJ2-2, the complete variable domain is GAGVSQTPSNKVTEKGKYVELRCDPISGHTALYWYRQSLGQGPEFLIYFQGTGAADDSGLPNDRFFAVRPEGSVSTLKIQRTERGDSAVYLCASSPRQGEGGELFFGEGSRLTVL.

The gene calls are TRBV5-1 and TRBJ2-5; D may be TRBD1 or TRBD2 (5 bases each). Germline V gene data show CDR1 as SGHRS and CDR2 as YFSETQ. This CDR3 comprises 16 residues. The V and J ends lost 0 bases and 2 bases respectively, with 14 bases between them. CDR3 protein: CASSLAGTVGQETQYF. The DNA of the CDR3 is TGCGCCAGCAGCTTGGCCGGGACGGTGGGACAAGAGACCCAGTACTTC.

The rearrangement links TRBV7-3 to TRBJ2-3; a weak D match, TRBD1 (6 bases). The CDR3 loop spans 15 amino acids. From germline, CDR1 is SGHTA and CDR2 FQGTGA. V was shortened by 0 bases and J by 6 bases, with 13 bases between the two germline ends. CDR3 DNA sequence: TGTGCCAGCAGCTTAACTGGGGGCCTCAGGGATACGCAGTATTTT. Translated: CASSLTGGLRDTQYF.

The V call is TRBV9, the J call TRBJ1-2; D gene uncertain. Trimming removed 3 bases from V and 6 bases from J, with 18 bases in between. The CDR3 is 15 amino acids. Germline V gives CDR1 SGDLS, CDR2 YYNGEE. DNA of the CDR3: TGTGCCAGCAGCGCCCACCAGGAGATAAGGAATGGCTACACCTTC. Its translation: CASSAHQEIRNGYTF.

This chain connects TRBV6-5 to TRBJ2-5, with D tentatively TRBD2 (6 bases). Germline V gene data show CDR1 as MNHEY and CDR2 as SVGAGI. V lost 6 bases, J lost 5 bases, and 13 bases lay in between. The length of the CDR3 is 13 residues. CDR3 nucleotide sequence: TGTGCCAGCAGCCCGGGGAGGAAGGAGACCCAGTACTTC. This encodes CASSPGRKETQYF.

V is TRBV18 and J is TRBJ2-7; the match to TRBD2 covers 8 bases. Per the germline V gene, CDR1 is KGHSH and CDR2 is LQKENI. This CDR3 has 14 residues. Trimming took 3 bases from V and 2 from J; bases not matched to a gene: 3. The DNA of the CDR3 is TGTGCCAGCTCACCTAGCGGGATGCCCTACGAGCAGTACTTC. Translated: CASSPSGMPYEQYF.

V is TRBV4-2 and J is TRBJ2-5, with D hard to call. CDR3 length: 16 residues. In germline, CDR1 is LGHNA, CDR2 YNFKEQ. Trimming left V 0 bases short and J 5 bases short, with 16 bases between. Here the CDR3 DNA reads TGTGCCAGCAGCCAAGAAGGGCTGGGTTCTGAGGAGACCCAGTACTTC. It encodes CASSQEGLGSEETQYF.

This CDR3 is CASSLGGSHQPQYF. The CDR3 coding sequence is TGTGCCAGCAGTTTAGGAGGGAGCCATCAACCGCAGTACTTC. The rearrangement uses TRBV28 and TRBJ2-7; TRBD2 is a possible D gene (6 bases). V lost 2 bases to trimming and J lost 9 bases, with 17 bases between them. This CDR3 has 14 amino acids. Germline CDR1 MDHEN, CDR2 SYDVKM.

On this clone: Other DNA sequences in the same sample also yield this CDR3. The chain recombines TRBV28 with TRBJ1-1; perhaps TRBD1 as D (5 bases). Germline-derived CDR1 and CDR2 are MDHEN and SYDVKM. The V and J ends lost 1 base and 0 bases respectively, with 9 bases between them. The CDR3 loop spans 15 amino acids. The CDR3: CASSLSGRLNTEAFF. The CDR3 DNA reads as TGTGCCAGCAGTTTATCGGGACGCCTGAACACTGAAGCTTTCTTT.

J is TRBJ2-4 and V is TRBV10-3; 7 bases fit TRBD1. The CDR3 sequence is 16 residues long. Germline trimming cut 0 bases from V and 5 bases from J; bases unmatched to any gene: 7. The germline gives CDR1 ENHRY, CDR2 SYGVKD. The CDR3 sequence is CAISESPLQGENIQYF. CDR3 sequence (DNA): TGTGCCATCAGTGAGTCCCCTCTCCAGGGGGAAAACATTCAGTACTTC.

The gene calls are TRBV9 and TRBJ1-4, with a tentative D call TRBD1 (5 bases). The CDR3 loop spans 16 amino acids. V lost 0 bases to trimming and J lost 7 bases, with 16 bases between them. Germline V gene lookup returns CDR1 SGDLS and CDR2 YYNGEE. CDR3 sequence reads: CASSVGRGGRGEKLFF. The CDR3 DNA is TGTGCCAGCAGCGTAGGACGGGGGGGACGCGGTGAAAAACTGTTTTTT.

The V call is TRBV7-2, the J call TRBJ2-3, with D unclear. This CDR3 is 12 amino acids long. CDR1 is SGHTA, CDR2 FQGNSA, per germline. Trimming cost V 5 bases and J 7 bases, with 10 bases left between them. CDR3 DNA sequence: TGTGCCAGCAGCCTGGACGGGTATACGCAGTATTTT. It translates to CASSLDGYTQYF.

This sequence joins TRBV20-1 and TRBJ1-1; unclear D gene. V was trimmed by 3 bases and J by 3 bases, leaving 5 bases between them. The CDR3 extends over 11 amino acids. Germline CDR1 reads DFQATT; CDR2 reads SNEGSKA (reference sequence). In DNA form, the CDR3 reads TGCAGTGCTAGTTTCCACACTGAAGCTTTCTTT. It yields the protein CSASFHTEAFF.

The chain joins TRBV5-1 to TRBJ2-3; TRBD2 is a possible D gene (5 bases). The CDR3 has 14 amino acids. V shed 4 bases and J shed 3 bases, with 12 bases lying between them. CDR1 is SGHRS, CDR2 YFSETQ, per germline. In DNA, the CDR3 is TGCGCCAGCAGCCCGGCCGGGAAAACAGATACGCAGTATTTT. This codes for CASSPAGKTDTQYF.

The V gene is TRBV15, the J gene TRBJ1-5; 8 bases line up with TRBD1. The J segment lost 11 bases and the V segment lost 3 bases, leaving 6 bases of the junction unmatched. There are 13 residues in the CDR3. Germline V CDR1 and CDR2: LNHNV, YYDKDF (reference sequence). The DNA for the CDR3 is TGTGCCACCAGCAGTTCAACAGGGGGGACCCAGCATTTT. Its protein is CATSSSTGGTQHF.

The J gene is TRBJ2-7, the V gene TRBV2; D gene uncertain. Trimming cost V 10 bases and J 7 bases, with 17 bases left between them. CDR1 is SNHLY, CDR2 FYNNEI, per germline. The CDR3 sequence is 12 residues long. The CDR3 loop is CATRRFSEEQYF. The CDR3, as DNA: TGTGCCACCAGAAGGTTTTCGGAGGAGCAGTACTTC.

The V gene is TRBV11-2, the J gene TRBJ1-3; no reliable D call. The V end lost 5 bases, the J end lost 2 bases, and 13 bases lay between the germline ends. Germline V gene sequence: CDR1 SGHAT, CDR2 FQNNGV. The CDR3 runs to 15 residues. CDR3 amino acids: CASSPSMGTGNTIYF. CDR3 in DNA: TGTGCCAGCAGCCCCTCTATGGGGACTGGAAACACCATATATTTT. The variable domain in full, with the rest retrieved from reference TRBV11-2 and TRBJ1-3, is EAGVAQSPRYKIIEKRQSVAFWCNPISGHATLYWYQQILGQGPKLLIQFQNNGVVDDSQLPKDRFSAERLKGVDSTLKIQPAKLEDSAVYLCASSPSMGTGNTIYFGEGSWLTVV.

This clone was counted once. The chain couples TRBV29-1 to TRBJ2-3, with D possibly matching TRBD1 (6 bases). CDR1 and CDR2 from the germline V gene are SQVTM and ANQGSEA. Trimming shortened V by 3 bases and J by 2 bases, and 9 bases separated the two germline ends. The CDR3 totals 13 residues. The CDR3 nucleotides are TGCAGCGTTGACCAGGGGCTCACAGATACGCAGTATTTT. Its translation is CSVDQGLTDTQYF.

The chain joins TRBV5-8 to TRBJ1-3; 7 nucleotides agree with TRBD1. This CDR3 comprises 17 residues. The germline CDR1 and CDR2 sequences are SGHTS and YDEGEE. The trim removed 1 base at V and 0 bases at J, leaving 7 bases unmatched. In DNA, the CDR3 is TGTGCCAGCAGCTTGACAGGGGCACCAATCTCTGGAAACACCATATATTTT. It translates to CASSLTGAPISGNTIYF.

Remarks on this clone: The same CDR3 arises from other DNA sequences in this sample as well. The chain has TRBV19 and TRBJ1-5, with D possibly TRBD1 on 5 matching bases. The CDR3 is 11 residues long. The germline V and J ends were trimmed by 5 bases and 7 bases, with 6 bases remaining between them. The germline gives CDR1 LNHDA, CDR2 SQIVND (reference sequence). This chain's CDR3 is CASSEGQPQHF. For the CDR3, the DNA is TGTGCCAGTAGTGAGGGGCAGCCCCAGCATTTT.

Concerning this clone itself: Other DNA variants within this sample encode the same CDR3. The V gene is TRBV14, the J gene TRBJ2-7, with D uncertain. V dropped 4 bases and J dropped 2 bases, with 6 bases sitting between them. Germline CDR1 reads SGHDN; CDR2 reads FVKESK. The CDR3 is 12 residues long. The CDR3 here is CASSPGPYEQYF. The CDR3 region has the DNA TGTGCCAGCAGCCCTGGACCCTACGAGCAGTACTTC.

The chain links TRBV19 to TRBJ1-5; perhaps TRBD1 as D (5 bases). V lost 4 bases to trimming and J lost 0 bases, with 10 bases between them. Looked up from germline, CDR1 is LNHDA and CDR2 is SQIVND (reference sequence). CDR3 length equals 15 residues. Here the CDR3 DNA reads TGTGCCAGTAGTACGCAACAGGTTAGCAATCAGCCCCAGCATTTT. It is translated as CASSTQQVSNQPQHF.

The chain has TRBV5-6 and TRBJ2-7; 10 bases match TRBD1. This CDR3 is 15 amino acids long. Germline CDR1 SGHDT, CDR2 YYEEEE. V was clipped by 3 bases and J by 5 bases; unmatched bases: 8. The CDR3 coding sequence is TGTGCCAGCAGCTACGGGACAGGGGCAACCAACGAGCAGTACTTC. Protein product: CASSYGTGATNEQYF.

The chain joins TRBV6-4 to TRBJ2-2; the D gene is possibly TRBD2 (5 bases). The germline V and J ends were trimmed by 3 bases and 1 base, with 9 bases remaining between them. This CDR3 has 15 residues. Germline CDR1 MRHNA, CDR2 SNTAGT. CDR3 DNA sequence: TGTGCCAGCAGTGAAGTCCGGGAGAACACCGGGGAGCTGTTTTTT. Its protein is CASSEVRENTGELFF.

The chain couples TRBV10-1 to TRBJ2-5; the match to TRBD1 covers 8 bases. CDR3 size: 15 residues. With V trimmed by 6 bases and J by 5 bases, 11 bases remained unmatched. Germline CDR1 is WNHNN and CDR2 is SYGVQD (reference sequence). The CDR3 spells CASSGGQGGFETQYF. The CDR3 nucleotides are TGCGCCAGCAGCGGAGGACAGGGAGGATTTGAGACCCAGTACTTC.

This clone is a singleton in its sample. The chain has TRBV5-1 and TRBJ1-1; no reliable D call. Trimming removed 0 bases at V and 3 bases at J, with 12 bases between. Germline CDR1 is SGHRS and CDR2 is YFSETQ. The CDR3 extends over 15 amino acids. The CDR3, as DNA: TGCGCCAGCAGCTTGGTGCCCCCGCCCGACACTGAAGCTTTCTTT. It translates to CASSLVPPPDTEAFF.

As concerns this clone: Other DNA sequences within the sample encode an identical CDR3. This rearrangement joins TRBV11-3 to TRBJ2-5; D is perhaps TRBD2 (5 bases). The V gene's germline CDR1 is SGHNT and CDR2 YENEEA. This CDR3 is built from 14 residues. The V and J ends lost 1 base and 5 bases respectively, with 11 bases between them. CDR3 nucleotide sequence: TGTGCCAGCAGCTTAGGAGGAGGCCTTGAGACCCAGTACTTC. Translated: CASSLGGGLETQYF.

For this clone: The sample contains more than one DNA sequence encoding this CDR3. This chain joins TRBV11-2 and TRBJ1-1, with D unresolved. Trimming took off 1 base at V and 0 bases at J, with 6 bases between the two ends. The CDR3 loop spans 14 amino acids. Germline lookup yields CDR1 SGHAT and CDR2 FQNNGV. The CDR3 sequence: CASSLVGVNTEAFF. In nucleotides, the CDR3 is TGTGCCAGCAGCTTAGTAGGCGTGAACACTGAAGCTTTCTTT.

V and J are TRBV25-1 and TRBJ2-7; TRBD1 matches 7 bases. Germline V gene lookup returns CDR1 MGHDK and CDR2 SYGVNS. The CDR3 extends over 14 amino acids. The V gene end was trimmed by 9 bases and the J gene end by 2 bases; junction bases not matched to a gene: 10. The CDR3 DNA sequence: TGTGCCAGGCTCCCTGGACAGGTTCCCTACGAGCAGTACTTC. As protein: CARLPGQVPYEQYF.